The source of this TCR beta chain is a study of blood T cell repertoires in COVID-19 (dated by TCRdb to the early 2020s). About the full investigation: Samples from collaborators originated in the United States, Italy and Spain and spanned both the acute and convalescent phases of COVID-19. The prospective study material was composed of cDNA or gDNA derived from T cells, B-cell-depleted T cells, or PBMCs. Subjects who had been exposed to COVID-19, were actively infected with it, or had recovered from it provided the deeply sampled blood TCRbeta repertoires that made up the dataset. Where HLA class I and class II types were available, the types were taken from metadata supplied by the sample provider, not from assay-based typing. The repertoires were released in a freely available public database intended as a resource for research on the immune response to SARS-CoV-2. The samples were drawn from two sources: the first 160 participants of the ongoing ImmuneRACE study, and fewer than 1,500 subjects contributed by 6 global collaborators. Sample metadata almost always included a de-identified subject ID, COVID-19 status, age in years and sex.

Here is what the overall study found, with its caveats: The amount of clinical and demographic metadata varied by source and participant and was provided uncurated.

TCRbeta CDR3 regions were amplified from genomic DNA using the immunoSEQ Assay, a bias-controlled multiplex PCR. The authors' pipeline ran thus. Within the assay, amplification of reference gene primers was used to estimate how many nucleated cells each sample contained. To quantify the absolute abundance of each unique TCRbeta CDR3 rearrangement, sequence reads were collapsed and filtered. For each sample, productive Simpson clonality was calculated by taking the square root of Simpson's diversity index across productive rearrangements. TCRdb mirrors the immuneACCESS table, restricted to in-frame sequences. Some clones are absent from its copies; in checked studies, under half trace to an unresolved V gene, and the reason for the others is unknown. D and trimming were read from the DNA, whereas the V and J calls and clone size are those reported in that table. The sample has 120,000 or so clones on record, roughly four fifths of them singletons. The top ten constitute around 5.2% of the sample.

Each collaborating institution followed its own protocols to collect whole blood in K2EDTA tubes. Collaborator samples were shipped for TCRbeta analysis as frozen whole blood, isolated PBMCs, or DNA extracted from either sample type. Looking up the germline V gene yields CDR1 MNHEY and CDR2 SVGAGI. The CDR3 runs 15 amino acids, cysteine and phenylalanine included. Only CDR3 DNA is held: 45 bases, read in frame from base 1. Trimming at the junction amounts to 5 bases on V and 1 base on J, and the germline ends lie 14 bases apart. Turning to this clone: Its antigen has not been determined. No base quality information exists; no much larger clone differs at one position.

Input material: peripheral blood. The origin of this receptor is a man in his 60s with acute or convalescent COVID-19. The rearranged segments are TRBV6-5 and TRBJ1-1; no D gene call is confident. The CDR3 has the sequence CASSRRGERNTEAFF. The sequenced DNA is TGTGCCAGCAGTCGCCGCGGGGAGAGGAACACTGAAGCTTTCTTT.